The rows below give T cell receptor beta chains drawn from one sample of a study of response to subunit inactivated influenza vaccine. TCRdb ran MiXCR on the RT-PCR reads and lists one entry per CDR3 protein. This table holds 500,000 to 600,000 distinct CDR3 sequences, 12% found once. The sample here was PBMCs from blood, taken on the day of vaccination. The receptors here all came from a man in his fifties or sixties who received an inactivated influenza vaccine. The CDR3 runs from the conserved cysteine through the conserved F or W. A D gene is named only where the DNA matches it firmly. A clone size is listed for some rows: how often the clone was seen (once, few, many), or a class if it is expanded.

V: TRBV20-1
size: few
length: 12
D: NA
CDR3: CSATGDWDEQYF

V: TRBV6-5
size: many
length: 17
D: NA
CDR3: CASSSWPPTASTDTQYF

V: TRBV5-5
size: NA
length: 14
D: TRBD1
CDR3: CASSLSTGDYEQYF

V: TRBV4-3
size: NA
length: 12
D: NA
CDR3: CASSHGTDWVIF

V: TRBV20-1
size: NA
length: 15
D: TRBD2
CDR3: CSARPSGGSYNEQFF

V: TRBV5-1
size: NA
length: 13
D: NA
CDR3: CASSLAWGDEQFF

V: TRBV6-5
size: NA
length: 13
D: NA
CDR3: CASSYFPDGEAFF

V: TRBV20-1
size: few
length: 16
D: NA
CDR3: CSARRARTAQNGELFF

V: TRBV28
size: NA
length: 16
D: NA
CDR3: CASSPHLAGNTDTQYF

V: TRBV4-2
size: NA
length: 16
D: NA
CDR3: CASSQDPVWGVGEQYF

V: TRBV5-5
size: NA
length: 15
D: NA
CDR3: CASSLDGAGNQPQHF

V: TRBV18
size: NA
length: 14
D: TRBD1
CDR3: CASTRGQGNQPQHF

V: TRBV27
size: few
length: 15
D: TRBD1
CDR3: CASSPDRTGRNGYTF

V: TRBV6-5
size: few
length: 16
D: NA
CDR3: CASSYVGPSFQETQYF

V: TRBV4-1
size: many
length: 17
D: TRBD2
CDR3: CASSPGLAGAHTGELFF

V: TRBV6-2/TRBV6-3
size: NA
length: 17
D: TRBD2
CDR3: CASSYRSGGTLYNEQFF